This TCR beta chain derives from a study of cytomegalovirus exposure and HLA in healthy donors. Study outcomes and limitations: First-cohort TCR clusters tended to co-occur in the approximately 110 validation repertoires, a later analysis found. Rarity marked most TCR sequences, yet some public TCRs occurred in many donors.

Clones were read by immunoSEQ multiplex PCR, and TCRdb kept only the in-frame ones, dropping some. Here the sample spans 220,000 or so clones, around 87% being singletons. The germline V gene encodes CDR1 MNHEY and CDR2 SMNVEV (reference sequence). This CDR3 has 14 amino acids. Trimming shortened V by 5 bases and J by 7 bases, and 17 bases separated the two germline ends. Details on this clone: Its antigen remains unidentified.

V is TRBV27 and J is TRBJ1-2, with a possible D match to TRBD1 (6 bases). Sample: PBMCs. This sequence was found in a woman between 18 and 29 years old in good health and CMV-seropositive. This chain's CDR3 is CASSPTDRTVGYTF. The CDR3 region has the DNA TGTGCCAGCAGTCCAACCGACAGGACGGTTGGCTACACCTTC.